Listed below are T cell receptor beta chains from one sample, sequenced in a study of cytomegalovirus exposure and HLA in healthy donors. Data came from immunoSEQ multiplex PCR; TCRdb stores just in-frame clones and leaves some out. The data show 150,000 to 200,000 clones, roughly 71% seen once. The sequenced sample was PBMCs. The receptor set was obtained from a girl under 18 in good health and CMV-seronegative. Both conserved end residues are part of each CDR3. Fields, in order: clone size, J gene, D gene, V gene, CDR3 DNA, CDR3 protein. D genes are given only for firm matches. The size field is filled for only some rows; it gives once, few, many or a size class.

>once|TRBJ2-7|NA|TRBV10-2
TGCGCCAGCAGTGGGGACAACGTCTACGAGCAGTACTTC
CASSGDNVYEQYF
>NA|TRBJ2-2|TRBD2|TRBV7-6
TGTGCCAGCAGCTTAAGTAGCGGGGGGGACGGCGGGGAGCTGTTTTTT
CASSLSSGGDGGELFF
>NA|TRBJ2-5|TRBD2|TRBV5-1
TGCGCCAGCAGCACCCTAGCGGGGGGGGAGACCCAGTACTTC
CASSTLAGGETQYF
>NA|TRBJ2-3|TRBD2|TRBV5-6
TGTGCCAGCAGCTTGCGGGGGGGCTTCCCTAGCACAGATACGCAGTATTTT
CASSLRGGFPSTDTQYF
>NA|TRBJ1-6|NA|TRBV4-2
TGTGCCAGCAGCCAAGAGGGTACGGCGGCACATTCACCCCTCCACTTT
CASSQEGTAAHSPLHF
>NA|TRBJ1-2|TRBD1|TRBV7-9
TGTGCCAGCAGCTACGGGACAGGAGCTAACTATGGCTACACCTTC
CASSYGTGANYGYTF
>NA|TRBJ2-7|NA|TRBV27
TGTGCCAGCAGTTTAACTGAAACCTACGAGCAGTACTTC
CASSLTETYEQYF
>few|TRBJ2-6|NA|TRBV2
TGTGCCAGCAGTGATGAGGCCAGTGAACTGGCCAACGTCCTGACTTTC
CASSDEASELANVLTF
>few|TRBJ1-2|NA|TRBV7-9
TGTGCCAGCAGTCCGGGGGGTACCAACTATGGCTACACCTTC
CASSPGGTNYGYTF
>NA|TRBJ2-7|TRBD2|TRBV27
TGTGCCAGCAGTCAAAATTCACTAGCGGAGACCTACGAGCAGTACTTC
CASSQNSLAETYEQYF
>NA|TRBJ1-1|NA|TRBV2
TGTGCCAGCAGTGAAGGGTTGCAGGCCTATGAAGCTTTCTTT
CASSEGLQAYEAFF
>NA|TRBJ2-7|NA|TRBV7-9
TGTGCCAGCAGCTTACTACGGGACGAGCAGTACTTC
CASSLLRDEQYF
>NA|TRBJ1-1|TRBD1|TRBV5-1
TGCGCCAGCAGCTCCGCAGGGGGCGATTACCCCATGAACACTGAAGCTTTCTTT
CASSSAGGDYPMNTEAFF
>few|TRBJ2-3|TRBD2|TRBV5-1
TGCGCCAGCAGGGGACTAGCGGGGATCGGTATAGATACGCAGTATTTT
CASRGLAGIGIDTQYF
>NA|TRBJ1-2|TRBD1|TRBV6-5
TGTGCCAGCAGTTACTCACAGGGGGTCCATGGCTACACCTTC
CASSYSQGVHGYTF
>once|TRBJ2-1|TRBD1|TRBV13
TGTGCCAGCAGCTTTAAACAGGGGTACAATGAGCAGTTCTTC
CASSFKQGYNEQFF
>NA|TRBJ1-1|TRBD1|TRBV19
TGTGCCAGTAGTCCCCGGACAGGGGGCGAGGCTTTCTTT
CASSPRTGGEAFF
>NA|TRBJ2-7|TRBD2|TRBV7-8
TGTGCCAGCAGCTCCCCGACTAGCGGGGGGTTTCTGAGCTCCTACGAGCAGTACTTC
CASSSPTSGGFLSSYEQYF
>few|TRBJ2-1|NA|TRBV2
TGTGCCAGCAGTGACCTACGTCAGTTCTTC
CASSDLRQFF
>NA|TRBJ2-7|TRBD1|TRBV6-5
TGTGCCAGCAGCCATGGACAGGCCGCCTACGAGCAGTACTTC
CASSHGQAAYEQYF
>few|TRBJ1-2|TRBD1|TRBV27
TGTGCCAGCAGACCGGGACAGATAAACTATGGCTACACCTTC
CASRPGQINYGYTF
>once|TRBJ2-6|NA|TRBV18
TGTGCCAGCTCACCGCAGGGGCCAGGCTCTGGGGCCAACGTCCTGACTTTC
CASSPQGPGSGANVLTF